The 4 T cell receptor beta chains reported below all come from one sample, sequenced in a study of T-cell memory formation after mild COVID-19. MiXCR, applied by TCRdb to the 5' RACE reads, yields one record per CDR3 protein. This table has about 400,000 distinct CDR3 sequences, around a quarter appearing once. The sequencing sample was made of PBMCs or a T cell subset sorted from them (not recorded which). The receptor set was obtained from an adult woman who had mild COVID-19 (a few samples of this study predate the infection). Cell type and time point are not known.

This clonotype was recorded a few times. The DNA for the CDR3 is TGCAGTGCTAGAGATATCGTGAGCGGGTCAAACTACGAGCAGTACTTC. Translating gives CSARDIVSGSNYEQYF. V is TRBV20-1 and J is TRBJ2-7; the D gene is possibly TRBD2 (6 bases). V was shortened by 0 bases and J by 3 bases, with 18 bases between the two germline ends. The CDR3 is 16 amino acids. Looked up from germline, CDR1 is DFQATT and CDR2 is SNEGSKA (reference sequence).

This clonotype was recorded a few times. V is TRBV6-6 and J is TRBJ1-1; tentative D call: TRBD1 (5 bases). The CDR3 loop spans 16 amino acids. Per germline, CDR1 MNHNY and CDR2 SVGAGI (reference sequence). The V gene lost 5 bases and the J gene lost 4 bases, with 20 bases spanning the gap. The CDR3 DNA sequence: TGTGCCAGCAGTCCCCTCGGGGGAGGTACGGGCACTGAAGCTTTCTTT. This codes for CASSPLGGGTGTEAFF.

The chain uses TRBV10-3 and TRBJ2-5; no reliable D call. The CDR3 totals 14 residues. Per germline, CDR1 ENHRY and CDR2 SYGVKD. V gave up 0 bases and J gave up 3 bases, with 8 bases separating them. The CDR3 DNA sequence: TGTGCCATCAGTGAGTCGTTGTCTGAAGAGACCCAGTACTTC. Its translation is CAISESLSEETQYF.

This clonotype was found a few times. This rearrangement joins TRBV20-1 to TRBJ2-3, with TRBD2 identical over 8 bases. Germline V CDR1 and CDR2: DFQATT, SNEGSKA (reference sequence). This CDR3 region has 15 residues. Trimming cost V 2 bases and J 1 base; bases outside gene matches: 5. The CDR3 region is CSARPKTSGTDTQYF. DNA of the CDR3: TGCAGTGCTAGACCAAAGACTAGCGGCACAGATACGCAGTATTTT.